Listed below are T cell receptor beta chains from one sample, sequenced in a study of immune cell composition in non-small cell lung cancer. Only in-frame clones appear in the TCRdb table, and some are missing; sequencing was by immunoSEQ multiplex PCR. The sample holds some 3,000 clones, 70% to 80% seen once. Sequenced: non-adjacent lung tissue. These receptors were obtained from a human donor with non-small cell lung cancer. CDR3s include the opening cysteine and the closing phenylalanine or tryptophan. The D gene is left open where the match is weak. Clone size is given for some rows only: seen once, a few or many times, or a class if the clone is expanded.

j_call: TRBJ2-6; d_call: TRBD2; clone_size: .; v_call: TRBV9; cdr3_nt: TGTGCCAGCAGCGGTAGACTAGCGGTTGCCTCTGGGGCCAACGTCCTGACTTTC; cdr3_aa: CASSGRLAVASGANVLTF
j_call: TRBJ2-3; d_call: TRBD1; clone_size: .; v_call: TRBV5-8; cdr3_nt: TGTGCCACCACGGACAGGGGGCTTTTAGCTACGCAGTATTTT; cdr3_aa: CATTDRGLLATQYF
j_call: TRBJ2-1; d_call: TRBD2; clone_size: .; v_call: TRBV9; cdr3_nt: TGTGCCAGCAGCCTAGGACTAGCGGGAGGAGCGTCCTACAATGAGCAGTTCTTC; cdr3_aa: CASSLGLAGGASYNEQFF
j_call: TRBJ2-7; d_call: TRBD1; clone_size: .; v_call: TRBV2; cdr3_nt: TGTGCCAGCAGCGTGGACAGGGCCAAGTACTTC; cdr3_aa: CASSVDRAKYF
j_call: TRBJ2-4; d_call: TRBD2; clone_size: .; v_call: TRBV5-4; cdr3_nt: TGTGCCAGCAGCTTGGGGGGGGGACTAGCGGGAAACATTCAGTACTTC; cdr3_aa: CASSLGGGLAGNIQYF
j_call: TRBJ1-2; d_call: TRBD1; clone_size: few; v_call: TRBV19; cdr3_nt: TGTGCCAGTACCGGACAGGGACACTATGGCTACACCTTC; cdr3_aa: CASTGQGHYGYTF
j_call: TRBJ2-2; d_call: .; clone_size: .; v_call: TRBV11-2; cdr3_nt: TGTGCCAGCAGATCCGGGACTTGGACGGCAAACACCGGGGAGCTGTTTTTT; cdr3_aa: CASRSGTWTANTGELFF
j_call: TRBJ1-1; d_call: TRBD1; clone_size: .; v_call: TRBV16; cdr3_nt: TGTGCCAGCAGCCAAATCAGGACAGGGGGCACTGAAGCTTTCTTT; cdr3_aa: CASSQIRTGGTEAFF
j_call: TRBJ2-7; d_call: .; clone_size: .; v_call: TRBV10-3; cdr3_nt: TGTGCCACCGGCCCCCACCAGGGTACCTACGAGCAGTACTTC; cdr3_aa: CATGPHQGTYEQYF
j_call: TRBJ2-3; d_call: .; clone_size: .; v_call: TRBV4-1; cdr3_nt: TGCGCCAGCAGCCAAGATGGTGGCAGGGGAGCAGGCGATACGCAGTATTTT; cdr3_aa: CASSQDGGRGAGDTQYF
j_call: TRBJ1-1; d_call: TRBD1; clone_size: .; v_call: TRBV5-1; cdr3_nt: TGCGCCAGCAGCCCGCGGGGACAGTTGAACACTGAAGCTTTCTTT; cdr3_aa: CASSPRGQLNTEAFF
j_call: TRBJ1-5; d_call: .; clone_size: .; v_call: TRBV7-6; cdr3_nt: TGTGCCAGCAGCCGGGAAATAGGCCAGCCCCAGCATTTT; cdr3_aa: CASSREIGQPQHF
j_call: TRBJ2-2; d_call: TRBD2; clone_size: medium-sized; v_call: TRBV7-2; cdr3_nt: TGTGCCAGCAGCTTAGGTAGCGGGCCCACCGGGGAGCTGTTTTTT; cdr3_aa: CASSLGSGPTGELFF
j_call: TRBJ2-5; d_call: .; clone_size: .; v_call: TRBV7-9; cdr3_nt: TGTGCCAGCAGCCCCGGGGAGGCCCCCCAAGAGACCCAGTACTTC; cdr3_aa: CASSPGEAPQETQYF
j_call: TRBJ2-1; d_call: TRBD2; clone_size: once; v_call: TRBV9; cdr3_nt: TGTGCCAGCAGCGTAGATGCTAGCGGGAGGGTTCGCAATGAGCAGTTCTTC; cdr3_aa: CASSVDASGRVRNEQFF
j_call: TRBJ1-2; d_call: .; clone_size: .; v_call: TRBV5-4; cdr3_nt: TGTGCCAGCAGCTTCTCAGACGGGAGTGGCTACACCTTC; cdr3_aa: CASSFSDGSGYTF
j_call: TRBJ2-1; d_call: TRBD2; clone_size: .; v_call: TRBV11-3; cdr3_nt: TGTGCCAGCAGCTTGGTGGCGGGAGGTGAGCAGTTCTTC; cdr3_aa: CASSLVAGGEQFF
j_call: TRBJ2-7; d_call: TRBD1; clone_size: .; v_call: TRBV19; cdr3_nt: TGTGCCAGTGCCCGACAGGGGGTCTCCTACGAGCAGTACTTC; cdr3_aa: CASARQGVSYEQYF
j_call: TRBJ2-3; d_call: TRBD2; clone_size: once; v_call: TRBV10-3; cdr3_nt: TGTGCCATCAGTGGCGGGAGGGAAACAGATACGCAGTATTTT; cdr3_aa: CAISGGRETDTQYF
j_call: TRBJ2-1; d_call: TRBD2; clone_size: .; v_call: TRBV11-2; cdr3_nt: TGTGCCAGCAGCTGGGGTCTCAGCGGGGGGGTATACAATGAGCAGTTCTTC; cdr3_aa: CASSWGLSGGVYNEQFF
j_call: TRBJ1-5; d_call: .; clone_size: .; v_call: TRBV6-1; cdr3_nt: TGTGCCAGCAGGAACACCAATAGCAATCAGCCCCAGCATTTT; cdr3_aa: CASRNTNSNQPQHF
j_call: TRBJ2-4; d_call: .; clone_size: .; v_call: TRBV10-1; cdr3_nt: TGCGCCAGCAGTGAGCTACAGGGGAGGTCCATTCAGTACTTC; cdr3_aa: CASSELQGRSIQYF
j_call: TRBJ2-3; d_call: TRBD1; clone_size: .; v_call: TRBV11-3; cdr3_nt: TGTGCCAGCAGCTCTGCCCGACAGGGGCCCACAGATACGCAGTATTTT; cdr3_aa: CASSSARQGPTDTQYF
j_call: TRBJ1-2; d_call: .; clone_size: once; v_call: TRBV4-3; cdr3_nt: TGCGCCAGCAGCCAAGATTCGTCGGGGTATGGCTACACCTTC; cdr3_aa: CASSQDSSGYGYTF
j_call: TRBJ1-4; d_call: .; clone_size: .; v_call: TRBV7-9; cdr3_nt: TGTGCCAGCAGCCCACCGACAGGAATTAATGAAAAACTGTTTTTT; cdr3_aa: CASSPPTGINEKLFF
j_call: TRBJ1-2; d_call: .; clone_size: .; v_call: TRBV6-1; cdr3_nt: TGTGCCAGCAGTGCTAGAGAAGACGGTGGCTACACCTTC; cdr3_aa: CASSAREDGGYTF
j_call: TRBJ2-1; d_call: .; clone_size: large; v_call: TRBV6-4; cdr3_nt: TGTGCCAGCAATAACAGGGAGGGAAATGAGCAGTTCTTC; cdr3_aa: CASNNREGNEQFF
j_call: TRBJ2-7; d_call: TRBD1; clone_size: .; v_call: TRBV5-4; cdr3_nt: TGTGCCAGCAGCTTACAAGGGGGCTACAACGAGCAGTACTTC; cdr3_aa: CASSLQGGYNEQYF
j_call: TRBJ2-4; d_call: .; clone_size: .; v_call: TRBV11-3; cdr3_nt: TGTGCCAGCAGCTTAACCCCTCCGGGGGGCGCCAAAAACATTCAGTACTTC; cdr3_aa: CASSLTPPGGAKNIQYF
j_call: TRBJ2-7; d_call: .; clone_size: .; v_call: TRBV11-2; cdr3_nt: TGTGCCAGCAGCTTAGATCGGGGGTCCTCCTACGAGCAGTACTTC; cdr3_aa: CASSLDRGSSYEQYF
j_call: TRBJ1-4; d_call: TRBD1; clone_size: .; v_call: TRBV2; cdr3_nt: TGTGCCAGCATAAGAAGACCGGGACAGGGGAACGAAAAACTGTTTTTT; cdr3_aa: CASIRRPGQGNEKLFF
j_call: TRBJ2-1; d_call: TRBD1; clone_size: once; v_call: TRBV7-2; cdr3_nt: TGTGCCAGCAGCTTAGACGGACAGGGTGGAAATGAGCAGTTCTTC; cdr3_aa: CASSLDGQGGNEQFF
j_call: TRBJ2-2; d_call: .; clone_size: .; v_call: TRBV29-1; cdr3_nt: TGCAGCGTCAACAGGGCGGGCACCGGGGAGCTGTTTTTT; cdr3_aa: CSVNRAGTGELFF
j_call: TRBJ2-3; d_call: .; clone_size: .; v_call: TRBV6-1; cdr3_nt: TGTGCCATCGACAGTGCGCTTCGGCGGAATACGCAGTATTTT; cdr3_aa: CAIDSALRRNTQYF
j_call: TRBJ2-1; d_call: TRBD2; clone_size: .; v_call: TRBV19; cdr3_nt: TGTGCCAGCCAAGAAGCGGGGCGAGCGGGAGGGTCCCATGAGCAGTTCTTC; cdr3_aa: CASQEAGRAGGSHEQFF
j_call: TRBJ2-2; d_call: TRBD1; clone_size: .; v_call: TRBV5-1; cdr3_nt: TGCGCCAGCAGCTTGAAACAGGGGAGTACCGGGGAGCTGTTTTTT; cdr3_aa: CASSLKQGSTGELFF
j_call: TRBJ1-4; d_call: TRBD1; clone_size: .; v_call: TRBV7-9; cdr3_nt: TGTGCCAGCAGCCCCGAGGCAGGGGGCTTGGCTAATGAAAAACTGTTTTTT; cdr3_aa: CASSPEAGGLANEKLFF
j_call: TRBJ2-3; d_call: TRBD1; clone_size: .; v_call: TRBV7-6; cdr3_nt: TGTGCCAGCAGCGATAACACAGGGGACGGGGCGCAGTATTTT; cdr3_aa: CASSDNTGDGAQYF
j_call: TRBJ1-2; d_call: .; clone_size: .; v_call: TRBV29-1; cdr3_nt: TGCAGCGTTGAAGAACAGGGTAGGGTGGATGGCTACACCTTC; cdr3_aa: CSVEEQGRVDGYTF
j_call: TRBJ1-2; d_call: TRBD1; clone_size: .; v_call: TRBV7-8; cdr3_nt: TGTGCCAGCAGCCTAACCGGGACAGGGAGGGTTCCCTATGGCTACACCTTC; cdr3_aa: CASSLTGTGRVPYGYTF
j_call: TRBJ2-1; d_call: .; clone_size: .; v_call: TRBV1; cdr3_nt: TGCACCAGCAGCCAACCGGGACTAGCGGGAGAATTTGAGCAGTTCTTC; cdr3_aa: CTSSQPGLAGEFEQFF
j_call: TRBJ1-1; d_call: .; clone_size: .; v_call: TRBV19; cdr3_nt: TGTGCCAGTAGTTACGGTCCAGCGCCGGCTTTCTTT; cdr3_aa: CASSYGPAPAFF
j_call: TRBJ2-5; d_call: .; clone_size: .; v_call: TRBV7-2; cdr3_nt: TGTGCCAGCAGCTCACAAGGGGGGGGCCAAGAGACCCAGTACTTC; cdr3_aa: CASSSQGGGQETQYF
j_call: TRBJ2-5; d_call: TRBD2; clone_size: .; v_call: TRBV7-9; cdr3_nt: TGTGCCAGCAGCGACCCGGGGGGGACTCTGGGAGAGACCCAGTACTTC; cdr3_aa: CASSDPGGTLGETQYF
j_call: TRBJ2-2; d_call: .; clone_size: medium-sized; v_call: TRBV18; cdr3_nt: TGTGCCAGCTCCTCCCTGGACATAAACACCGGGGAGCTGTTTTTT; cdr3_aa: CASSSLDINTGELFF
j_call: TRBJ2-1; d_call: TRBD2; clone_size: .; v_call: TRBV7-6; cdr3_nt: TGTGCCAGCAGCTTAGGGCTAGCGGGAGGGGATGAGCAGTTCTTC; cdr3_aa: CASSLGLAGGDEQFF
j_call: TRBJ1-3; d_call: .; clone_size: large; v_call: TRBV25-1; cdr3_nt: TGTGCCAGCAGTGAATGGGGAGGGGCTGGAAACACCATATATTTT; cdr3_aa: CASSEWGGAGNTIYF
j_call: TRBJ2-3; d_call: TRBD1; clone_size: .; v_call: TRBV6-1; cdr3_nt: TGTGCCAGCAGTGGGCGGGACAGGGTAGGGGATACGCAGTATTTT; cdr3_aa: CASSGRDRVGDTQYF
j_call: TRBJ2-3; d_call: TRBD1; clone_size: .; v_call: TRBV6-5; cdr3_nt: TGTGCCAGCATCCAAGGGGACAGGGTAAATACGCAGTATTTT; cdr3_aa: CASIQGDRVNTQYF